Sequencing of this T cell receptor (beta chain) was carried out in a study of identical twins. This clonotype occurred a few times. TCRdb re-analysed the 5' RACE reads in MiXCR, keeping a single row per CDR3 protein. The repertoire consists of approximately 1.8 million distinct CDR3 sequences, with under 35% occurring once and the leading ten covering approximately 0.25%. The CDR3 contains 13 residues. V dropped 7 bases and J dropped 7 bases, with 14 bases sitting between them. V and J are TRBV12-3 or TRBV12-4 and TRBJ2-1, with D possibly being TRBD1 or TRBD2 (5 bases each). This receptor was identified in a newborn girl in good health. Sequenced sample: cord blood. The DNA of the CDR3 is TGTGCCAGCATTTGGGACCTGACTAATGAGCAGTTCTTC. Its protein product is CASIWDLTNEQFF.